This TCR beta chain is drawn from a study of somatic mutations in cytotoxic T cells in rheumatoid arthritis. About the study: In some cases, T-cell populations stained with V beta antibodies were flow-sorted at nearly 100% purity, and these included V beta1+ cells sequenced for TCRB. Study-level points and caveats: Some patients, about an eighth of the roughly 65, had a largest CD8+ clone that exceeded 20% of CD8+ cells. The authors did not adjust the slight TRBV07 underrepresentation in rheumatoid arthritis patients for multiple comparisons.

The length of the CDR3 is 17 residues. Germline CDR1 is SGHVS and CDR2 is FQNEAQ. V shed 6 bases and J 5 bases; nucleotides not matched to a gene: 15. Comments on this clone: Antigen: not known.

TCRdb's copy holds only in-frame clones and misses some; the assay was immunoSEQ multiplex PCR. Of over 2,000 clones in the sample, just under 85% are singletons; the top ten hold roughly 12%. Both CD4+ and CD8+ cells were separated through positive magnetic bead selection, and their purity was verified using flow cytometry. This TCR was recovered from an older woman with rheumatoid arthritis. The sample consisted of CD8+ T cells sorted from blood. V gene TRBV7-8 combines with J gene TRBJ2-1, with 8 bases identical to TRBD1. The CDR3 loop is CASSPNRRGHTDNEQFF. The CDR3 DNA reads TGTGCCAGCAGTCCCAATCGCAGGGGGCATACGGACAATGAGCAGTTCTTC.